The clone carrying this T cell receptor (beta chain) was observed at least ten times. The sample belongs to a study of naive and memory T cell subsets. Whole-blood samples were more than 2 ml of peripheral blood from healthy adult volunteers. Reverse transcription of blood and skin TCR RNA was primed at alpha and beta constant regions. TCRdb reprocessed the 5' RACE reads with MiXCR, giving one entry per CDR3 protein. The table has 20,000 to 30,000 distinct CDR3 sequences, roughly 25% seen once; the top ten hold less than 2%. The CDR3 covers 14 residues. Per the germline V gene, CDR1 is MNHNY and CDR2 is SVGAGI (reference sequence). Trimming cost V 5 bases and J 10 bases, with 15 bases left between them.

The chain recombines TRBV6-6 with TRBJ1-6, with D tentatively TRBD1 (5 bases). The clonotype was recovered from a female donor in good health. CDR3 sequence (DNA): TGTGCCAGCAGTAGCGACAGTTCTCGATCACCCCTCCACTTT. This gives the protein CASSSDSSRSPLHF.